The entry that follows covers one T cell receptor beta chain sequence. There are many counts of this clonotype. Its antigen is unknown. Qualities for individual bases were not recorded, and no much larger clone is one base off. These data are taken from a study of Graves' ophthalmopathy and Graves' hyperthyroidism (dated by TCRdb to 2017 to 2018). In the study overall: Hyperthyroidism was considered stable if no progression to ophthalmopathy occurred within 18 months of follow-up. In six hyperthyroidism patients, the T-cell repertoire of thyroid tissue was compared with the T-cell repertoire of blood. TCR beta repertoire signatures were used to distinguish Graves' ophthalmopathy from Graves' hyperthyroidism and to predict progression to ophthalmopathy. The independent validation cohort included around 19 hyperthyroidism patients plus 17 patients who later progressed from hyperthyroidism to ophthalmopathy. In total, 135 blood samples were TCR-sequenced: approximately 42 ophthalmopathy, under 85 hyperthyroidism and about 17 hyperthyroidism-to-ophthalmopathy patients. After sampling, hyperthyroidism patients received methimazole starting at 30 mg daily, and ophthalmopathy patients received high-dose intravenous methylprednisolone. A discovery set of 95 to 100 patients (around 45 ophthalmopathy, about 59 stable hyperthyroidism) was enrolled to explore V-J signatures distinguishing ophthalmopathy from hyperthyroidism. Beyond this particular receptor, the publication reports: In validation, the model predicted ophthalmopathy progression with more than 70% sensitivity and roughly 72% specificity; roughly eleven predicted patients were CT-confirmed with GO in a median of roughly 6.8 months. Sample size was not predetermined statistically, and investigators were not blinded to group allocation. Most of the expanded thyroid clonotypes with a frequency above 0.001 were also detected in blood, and it was suggested that the thyroid immune response may be reflected by blood repertoires. In cross-validation, the 13-signature model distinguished ophthalmopathy from stable hyperthyroidism with around 86% sensitivity and 81.08% specificity, while in the test set the corresponding values were about 79% and 69%.

For repertoire sequencing, the TCR beta CDR3 regions were amplified from RNA transcripts. The first round was an RT-PCR using HTBI primers with the Qiagen OneStep RT-PCR kit, and this first round was followed by a second-round multiplex PCR, then size selection and purification. Libraries were sequenced on an Illumina HiSeq2000 using paired-end 100 bp reads. On the authors' methods: SOAPnuke was used to process the reads, throwing out any read that had adapters, had uncalled bases, had a mean Phred below 15, or lacked an exact constant-primer or identifier match. COPE v1.2.5 was used to merge the high-quality paired reads. Unique nucleotide sequences were defined as clonotypes and aligned to IMGT TRB V, D and J references using MiTCR v1.1. Analysis was restricted to V-J combinations with a frequency above 0.0001, which covered about 99% of repertoires. For each V-J combination, a TCR clonal expansion and chaos score was defined as F50 clonal expansion divided by the chaos observed in the TCRdist matrix. Welch's t-statistics and random forest were used to reduce the features to about a dozen V-J combinations, which were then used as input to a naive Bayes classifier. The Morisita-Horn index was used to measure how similar the thyroid and blood repertoires were. TCRdb trimmed the raw reads at Q25, called clones with MiXCR and kept productive beta chains. Entries are consolidated by CDR3 protein sequence, retaining the most common genes and DNA. The V and J calls here are based on TCRdb, not the publication. This sample gives over a million distinct CDR3 sequences in total; about 36% of them show up just once. The ten top clones hold roughly 10% of the sample.

The hyperthyroidism patients were 18 to 65 years old and newly diagnosed, with a disease duration of less than 2 months. Anyone with other autoimmune diseases, uncontrolled infections, pregnancy or lactation was excluded from the study. Clinical symptoms, serum thyroxine, TRAb, thyroid ultrasound and orbital computed tomography formed the basis of the diagnosis. Total RNA was extracted using Trizol reagent, and RNA quality was checked on an Agilent 2100 Bioanalyzer. The CDR3 covers 15 residues, taking in both the cysteine and the phenylalanine. The sequence is cut down to CDR3 DNA, 45 bases in frame from base 1. The germline V gene (reference sequence) specifies LNHDA as CDR1 and SQIVND as CDR2. The trim is 5 bases for V and 2 bases for J, with a gap of 15 bases between the germline ends.

The rearrangement joined TRBV19 to TRBJ1-2, with TRBD1 tentatively as D gene (6 bases match). The sequenced material came from peripheral blood or thyroid tissue (not recorded which). The receptor was isolated from an adult man with Graves' hyperthyroidism. The CDR3 here reads CASSPYPDRNYGYTF. Here is the DNA: TGTGCCAGTAGTCCATACCCCGACAGGAACTATGGCTACACCTTC.